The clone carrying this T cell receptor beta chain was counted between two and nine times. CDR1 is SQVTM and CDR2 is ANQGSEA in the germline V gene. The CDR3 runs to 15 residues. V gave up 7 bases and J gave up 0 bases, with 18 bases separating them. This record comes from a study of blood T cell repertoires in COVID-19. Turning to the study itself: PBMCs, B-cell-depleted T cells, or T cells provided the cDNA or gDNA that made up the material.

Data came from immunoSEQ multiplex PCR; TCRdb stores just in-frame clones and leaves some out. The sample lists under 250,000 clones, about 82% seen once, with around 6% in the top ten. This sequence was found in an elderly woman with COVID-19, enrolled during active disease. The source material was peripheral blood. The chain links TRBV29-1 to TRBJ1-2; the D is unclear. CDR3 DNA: TGCAGCGCGGGTAATGAGGTACTATCTAACTATGGCTACACCTTC. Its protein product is CSAGNEVLSNYGYTF.